The 30 T cell receptor beta chains below were found in one sample sequenced in a study of T-cell reconstitution after alpha-beta-depleted transplantation in children. A library of TCRbeta sequences, prepared with unique molecular identifiers, was generated. Each CDR3 protein is one row after TCRdb ran MiXCR on the PCR reads. This table has tens of thousands of distinct CDR3 sequences, approximately 43% appearing once. The sample was PBMCs, mostly from graft donor cells, taken 360 days after TCRalphabeta/CD19-depleted stem cell transplant. The origin of the receptors is a male patient under 18 who had a stem cell transplant for acute lymphoblastic leukemia, so the T cells may come from the graft donor.

The rearrangement uses TRBV12-3 or TRBV12-4 and TRBJ1-5, with D maybe TRBD1 (5 bases). The CDR3 consists of 15 residues. The germline V and J ends were trimmed by 6 bases and 1 base, with 13 bases remaining between them. Here the CDR3 DNA reads TGTGCCAGCAGAATTGAGAGGGGAAGCAATCAGCCCCAGCATTTT. This gives the protein CASRIERGSNQPQHF.

This clonotype was picked up a small number of times. The chain is built from TRBV4-2 and TRBJ1-1; D is perhaps TRBD1 (6 bases). Germline V gene data show CDR1 as LGHNA and CDR2 as YNFKEQ. Trimming took off 0 bases at V and 9 bases at J, with 29 bases between the two ends. CDR3 length: 19 residues. CDR3 sequence (DNA): TGTGCCAGCAGCCAAGAGCGGACACAGGGACCTCATTCCTCGCCCCAAGCTTTCTTT. The encoded protein is CASSQERTQGPHSSPQAFF.

This chain joins TRBV7-8 and TRBJ2-7, with D perhaps assigned TRBD1 or TRBD2 (5 bases each). This CDR3 spans 17 amino acids. From germline, CDR1 is SGHVS and CDR2 FQNEAQ. V lost 5 bases and J 2 bases, leaving 22 bases between the germline ends. CDR3: CASSRGMGFGDAYEQYF. CDR3 DNA: TGTGCCAGCAGCCGGGGTATGGGTTTCGGGGACGCCTACGAGCAGTACTTC.

The chain carries TRBV6-5 and TRBJ2-5, with 9 bases lining up with TRBD1. The ends lost 4 bases at V and 1 base at J; junction bases unmatched: 10. The CDR3 has 17 residues. Per germline, CDR1 MNHEY and CDR2 SVGAGI. CDR3 sequence reads: CASSSPNRGRFQETQYF. The CDR3 bases are TGTGCCAGCAGTTCTCCCAACAGGGGGCGGTTCCAAGAGACCCAGTACTTC.

This chain connects TRBV11-2 to TRBJ2-7, with D uncertain. Germline V gives CDR1 SGHAT, CDR2 FQNNGV. This CDR3 contains 14 residues. V lost 0 bases to trimming and J lost 3 bases, with 9 bases between them. The CDR3 DNA is TGTGCCAGCAGCTTAGATGGTGCAGGCTACGAGCAGTACTTC. This translates into CASSLDGAGYEQYF.

V and J are TRBV27 and TRBJ2-7, with D hard to call. Germline values: CDR1 MNHEY, CDR2 SMNVEV (reference sequence). The V end lost 3 bases, the J end lost 4 bases, and 13 bases lay between the germline ends. The length of the CDR3 is 14 residues. The CDR3 spells CASSFSGLEYEQYF. CDR3 sequence (DNA): TGTGCCAGCAGTTTTTCCGGGTTAGAATACGAGCAGTACTTC.

The chain employs TRBV5-4 and TRBJ2-5; TRBD1 matches at 7 bases. Germline V CDR1 and CDR2: SGHNT, YYREEE (reference sequence). The CDR3 loop spans 15 amino acids. Trimming at V came to 1 base and at J to 5 bases, leaving 8 bases not matched to a gene. CDR3 in amino acids: CASSLRTGALETQYF. The CDR3 bases are TGTGCCAGCAGCTTGAGGACAGGCGCCTTGGAGACCCAGTACTTC.

The rearrangement uses TRBV7-2 and TRBJ2-1, with D perhaps being TRBD1 or TRBD2 (5 bases each). The V and J ends lost 5 bases and 4 bases respectively, with 18 bases between them. This CDR3 spans 16 amino acids. Germline CDR1 reads SGHTA; CDR2 reads FQGNSA. The CDR3 reads CASSPTGPPGYNEQFF. The CDR3, as DNA: TGTGCCAGCAGCCCAACGGGACCCCCTGGGTACAATGAGCAGTTCTTC. The full variable domain, its missing parts supplied by reference TRBV7-2 and TRBJ2-1, is GAGVSQSPSNKVTEKGKDVELRCDPISGHTALYWYRQSLGQGLEFLIYFQGNSAPDKSGLPSDRFSAERTGGSVSTLTIQRTQQEDSAVYLCASSPTGPPGYNEQFFGPGTRLTVL.

This clonotype was recorded a few times. V usage is TRBV18 and J usage is TRBJ2-2; TRBD1 might be the D (6 bases). Germline V gene data show CDR1 as KGHSH and CDR2 as LQKENI. V gave up 5 bases and J gave up 3 bases, with 13 bases separating them. This CDR3 has 15 residues. The CDR3 reads CASSSGQLYTGELFF. The CDR3 DNA follows: TGTGCCAGCTCATCCGGACAGTTGTACACCGGGGAGCTGTTTTTT.

The DNA for the CDR3 is TGTGCCAGCAGCTTGGGTAGCGGGAGGTGGACAGATACGCAGTATTTT. Its translation is CASSLGSGRWTDTQYF. This chain uses TRBV5-6 with TRBJ2-3; 10 bases are a match to TRBD2. CDR1 is SGHDT, CDR2 YYEEEE, per germline. The CDR3 runs to 16 residues. The J segment lost 3 bases and the V segment lost 0 bases, leaving 4 bases of the junction unmatched.

This clonotype was seen at least ten times. V and J are TRBV6-5 and TRBJ1-4, with D hard to call. Trimming removed 10 bases from V and 6 bases from J, with 12 bases in between. This CDR3 contains 12 residues. Germline V gene lookup returns CDR1 MNHEY and CDR2 SVGAGI. CDR3 sequence (DNA): TGTGCCACTGGTCCCCTGCATGAAAAACTGTTTTTT. This encodes CATGPLHEKLFF.

This clonotype was recorded many times. The chain has TRBV6-5 and TRBJ1-5, with 7 bases identical to TRBD1. Trimming at V came to 6 bases and at J to 7 bases, leaving 12 bases not matched to a gene. Germline loops: CDR1 MNHEY, CDR2 SVGAGI. The CDR3 runs to 15 residues. The CDR3 loop reads CASSYRGGGSQPQHF. CDR3 DNA sequence: TGTGCCAGCAGCTACAGGGGAGGGGGGAGCCAGCCCCAGCATTTT.

This clonotype was found a few times. The chain recombines TRBV6-5 with TRBJ1-2; D is ambiguous. The CDR3 totals 17 residues. Trimming removed 0 bases from V and 3 bases from J, with 17 bases in between. CDR1 is MNHEY and CDR2 is SVGAGI in the germline V gene. The CDR3 is CASSYSPKASIYYGYTF. The CDR3 DNA sequence: TGTGCCAGCAGTTACTCACCAAAGGCCTCAATTTACTATGGCTACACCTTC.

Written as DNA, the CDR3 is TGCGCCAGCAGCTTGGCCGGGGGAGGGGATCAGGCTAACCACCAGCAGCAGTACTTC. This gives the protein CASSLAGGGDQANHQQQYF. V usage is TRBV5-1 and J usage is TRBJ2-7, with TRBD2 identical over 7 bases. The CDR3 sequence is 19 residues long. Germline CDR1 SGHRS, CDR2 YFSETQ. The trim removed 0 bases at V and 8 bases at J, leaving 23 bases unmatched.

The V gene is TRBV21-1, the J gene TRBJ2-5. TRBV21-1 is noted as a pseudogene. This CDR3 has 17 amino acids. CDR3 loop: CASSKVGDSWYQETQYF. DNA for the CDR3: TGTGCCAGCAGCAAAGTCGGGGACTCCTGGTACCAAGAGACCCAGTACTTC.

V usage is TRBV5-1 and J usage is TRBJ2-7, with 7 bases aligning to TRBD1. Trimming took 4 bases from V and 3 from J; bases not matched to a gene: 4. The CDR3 sequence is 13 residues long. Germline assignment: CDR1 SGHRS and CDR2 YFSETQ. CDR3 protein: CASSIDRDYEQYF. CDR3 bases: TGCGCCAGCAGCATCGACAGGGACTACGAGCAGTACTTC.

This clonotype has a count of ten or more. The chain links TRBV27 to TRBJ2-7, with D possibly TRBD1 on 6 matching bases. The CDR3 length is 13 residues. V lost 2 bases, J lost 4 bases, and 9 bases lay in between. Germline V gives CDR1 MNHEY, CDR2 SMNVEV (reference sequence). DNA for the CDR3: TGTGCCAGCAGTTTAACAGGGAGTTACGAGCAGTACTTC. Protein product: CASSLTGSYEQYF.

J is TRBJ2-1 and V is TRBV10-2; a possible D gene is TRBD2 (6 bases). The length of the CDR3 is 15 residues. Between the trimmed V and J ends, which lost 1 base and 4 bases, there was a span of 11 bases. Germline values: CDR1 WSHSY, CDR2 SAAADI. CDR3 residues: CASSEWLAAYNEQFF. The CDR3, as DNA: TGCGCCAGCAGTGAGTGGTTAGCGGCATACAATGAGCAGTTCTTC.

The chain recombines TRBV27 with TRBJ2-7; D is perhaps TRBD1 (6 bases). V lost 10 bases to trimming and J lost 2 bases, with 12 bases between them. This CDR3 comprises 12 residues. The germline V gene encodes CDR1 MNHEY and CDR2 SMNVEV (reference sequence). In nucleotides, the CDR3 is TGTGCCACAGGGGTACCCCCCTACGAGCAGTACTTC. Translation gives CATGVPPYEQYF.

The CDR3 DNA reads TGTGCCAGCAGGCCCGGGGCAGTCTATGGCTACACCTTC. Amino acids: CASRPGAVYGYTF. The chain has TRBV27 and TRBJ1-2; TRBD1 is a possible D gene (5 bases). There are 13 residues in the CDR3. Trimming took 6 bases from V and 4 from J, leaving 12 bases between them. Germline CDR1 is MNHEY and CDR2 is SMNVEV (reference sequence).

The DNA of the CDR3 is TGCGCCAGCAGCTTGGGGATCGCGCCGAGCTCCTACAATGAGCAGTTCTTC. This codes for CASSLGIAPSSYNEQFF. This chain joins TRBV5-1 and TRBJ2-1; D call uncertain. V was cut by 0 bases and J by 0 bases, with 13 bases left in between. Germline CDR1 reads SGHRS; CDR2 reads YFSETQ. This CDR3 region has 17 residues.

This clonotype was seen a few times. V is TRBV29-1 and J is TRBJ2-7; 11 bases align to TRBD1. Germline V gives CDR1 SQVTM, CDR2 ANQGSEA. This CDR3 spans 13 amino acids. V trimming: 6 bases; J trimming: 2 bases; junction bases outside the gene matches: 3. CDR3 nucleotide sequence: TGCAGCGTCGGGACAGGGGGTCCCTACGAGCAGTACTTC. Protein product: CSVGTGGPYEQYF.

The chain combines TRBV10-3 with TRBJ2-3; 8 positions agree with TRBD1. Losses at the gene ends were 1 base for V and 1 base for J; bases not matched to a gene: 1. The germline V gene encodes CDR1 ENHRY and CDR2 SYGVKD. The CDR3 has 15 amino acids. The CDR3 bases are TGTGCCATCAGTGAGTTGGGACAGGGCACAGATACGCAGTATTTT. The encoded protein is CAISELGQGTDTQYF.

This clonotype has just a few counts. The chain carries TRBV4-3 and TRBJ2-3; D gene uncertain. Trimming cost V 0 bases and J 0 bases, with 13 bases left between them. Germline CDR1 LGHNA, CDR2 YSLEER. CDR3 length: 17 residues. The CDR3 reads CASSQDTRFPSTDTQYF. DNA of the CDR3: TGCGCCAGCAGCCAAGATACCAGGTTCCCTAGCACAGATACGCAGTATTTT.

The CDR3 loop reads CASSFLDSSYTQYF. The CDR3 bases are TGTGCCAGCAGCTTCCTAGACAGCTCGTATACGCAGTATTTT. The V call is TRBV7-6, the J call TRBJ2-3, with D perhaps TRBD1 (5 bases). Trimming removed 3 bases at V and 7 bases at J, with 14 bases between. The CDR3 covers 14 residues. CDR1 is SGHVS, CDR2 FNYEAQ, per germline.

The V gene is TRBV7-9, the J gene TRBJ2-3, with 8 bases matching TRBD2. Looked up from germline, CDR1 is SEHNR and CDR2 is FQNEAQ (reference sequence). V lost 3 bases, J lost 1 base, and 3 bases stayed unmatched. The CDR3 loop spans 15 amino acids. The DNA of the CDR3 is TGTGCCAGCAGCTTCGGTAGCGGGGGCACAGATACGCAGTATTTT. It specifies CASSFGSGGTDTQYF.

Note on this clonotype: The germline gene is not matched at one end of the junction; a read error may be the cause. This chain uses TRBV4-2 with TRBJ2-6, with D tentatively TRBD1 (5 bases). Per the germline V gene, CDR1 is LGHNA and CDR2 is YNFKEQ. This CDR3 has 15 residues. The CDR3 here is CSSSERGAGANVLTF. The CDR3, as DNA: TGTTCCAGCAGCGAAAGGGGTGCTGGGGCCAACGTCCTGACTTTC.

The chain recombines TRBV29-1 with TRBJ2-5; no reliable D call. The V end lost 6 bases, the J end lost 5 bases, and 7 bases lay between the germline ends. The length of the CDR3 is 10 residues. CDR1 is SQVTM, CDR2 ANQGSEA, per germline. CDR3 sequence reads: CSVKVETQYF. The CDR3 DNA reads as TGCAGCGTAAAGGTTGAGACCCAGTACTTC.

The rearrangement links TRBV2 to TRBJ2-5; the D gene is possibly TRBD1 (6 bases). Deletions cut 7 bases from V and 3 bases from J, with 9 bases between. Germline V gene sequence: CDR1 SNHLY, CDR2 FYNNEI. There are 12 residues in the CDR3. CDR3 nucleotide sequence: TGTGCCAGCAAAGGACAGAAAGAGACCCAGTACTTC. This gives the protein CASKGQKETQYF.

V and J are TRBV7-2 and TRBJ2-7; 7 nucleotides agree with TRBD1. The CDR3 runs 14 residues. Germline lookup yields CDR1 SGHTA and CDR2 FQGNSA. The J segment lost 5 bases and the V segment lost 1 base, leaving 5 bases of the junction unmatched. CDR3 nucleotides: TGTGCCAGCAGCTTAGGACAGGGACCCCACGAGCAGTACTTC. As protein: CASSLGQGPHEQYF.